This T cell receptor beta chain was captured by sequencing in a study of blood T cell repertoires in COVID-19. In the study overall: Specimens from acute and convalescent COVID-19 originated in the United States, Italy and Spain. PBMCs, B-cell-depleted T cells, or T cells provided the cDNA or gDNA that made up the material.

The CDR3 is 15 residues long. Germline V gene data show CDR1 as MNHEY and CDR2 as SMNVEV (reference sequence). The V gene lost 3 bases and the J gene lost 4 bases, with 15 bases spanning the gap. Study processing details: It was from reference gene primer amplification that nucleated cell counts were estimated. Using immunoSEQ multiplex PCR, the repertoire was profiled, and TCRdb retains in-frame clones only, with some absent. V and J calls and clone size are as listed in that table; D and trimming were resolved from the DNA. This sample has more than 50,000 clones; approximately 90% occur once, and the top ten carry less than 2%.

The origin of this receptor is a human donor in a cohort sampled during active COVID-19. The rearrangement links TRBV27 to TRBJ1-1; maybe TRBD1 (5 bases). The sequencing sample was made of peripheral blood. The CDR3 region has the DNA TGTGCCAGCAGTTTTCGGCCAGGGCTGGGCACTGAAGCTTTCTTT. Translation gives CASSFRPGLGTEAFF.